The source of this T cell receptor beta chain is a study of control samples from healthy donors and cancer patients. Method: immunoSEQ multiplex PCR; TCRdb's copy keeps in-frame clones and lacks some. Of 60,000 to 75,000 clones listed, about 83% are singletons. Trimming cost V 3 bases and J 2 bases, with 16 bases left between them. CDR1 is LNHNV, CDR2 YYDKDF, per germline (reference sequence). CDR3 length: 17 residues. The receptor was derived from a man aged 55 to 70 in good health. The sequencing input was blood. J is TRBJ2-2 and V is TRBV15, with D perhaps given as TRBD1 or TRBD2 (5 bases each). The CDR3 reads CATSRGFGTENTGELFF. DNA for the CDR3: TGTGCCACCAGCAGGGGATTCGGGACGGAAAACACCGGGGAGCTGTTTTTT.